The sequence of this T cell receptor (beta chain) was determined in a study of blood T cell repertoires in COVID-19. The wider study: From T cells, B-cell-depleted T cells, or PBMCs came the material, which was cDNA or gDNA.

Original processing methods: Counts of nucleated cells, estimated from reference gene primer amplification, were obtained. TCRdb's copy holds only in-frame clones and misses some; the assay was immunoSEQ multiplex PCR. The V and J calls and clone size were taken over from that table, and D and trimming were inferred from the DNA. The sample carries about 350,000 clones, almost 90% recorded once. The V and J ends lost 4 bases and 5 bases, in that order; junction bases with no gene match: 6. The germline CDR1 and CDR2 sequences are LGHDT and YNNKEL (reference sequence). CDR3 length equals 15 residues. Participants spanned ages about 18 to 100 years and resided in 24 US areas. Exposed volunteers were people who met a COVID-19 case within 2 weeks before study entry.

The sequenced sample consisted of PBMCs or T cells enriched from blood (not recorded which). The chain has TRBV3-1 (or the pseudogene TRBV3-2) and TRBJ2-1, with TRBD2 matching over 9 bases. The TCR sequence derives from a young woman who had been exposed to COVID-19. CDR3 bases: TGTGCCAGCAGCCCTTGGCGGGAGGGCCACAATGAGCAGTTCTTC. Its translation: CASSPWREGHNEQFF.